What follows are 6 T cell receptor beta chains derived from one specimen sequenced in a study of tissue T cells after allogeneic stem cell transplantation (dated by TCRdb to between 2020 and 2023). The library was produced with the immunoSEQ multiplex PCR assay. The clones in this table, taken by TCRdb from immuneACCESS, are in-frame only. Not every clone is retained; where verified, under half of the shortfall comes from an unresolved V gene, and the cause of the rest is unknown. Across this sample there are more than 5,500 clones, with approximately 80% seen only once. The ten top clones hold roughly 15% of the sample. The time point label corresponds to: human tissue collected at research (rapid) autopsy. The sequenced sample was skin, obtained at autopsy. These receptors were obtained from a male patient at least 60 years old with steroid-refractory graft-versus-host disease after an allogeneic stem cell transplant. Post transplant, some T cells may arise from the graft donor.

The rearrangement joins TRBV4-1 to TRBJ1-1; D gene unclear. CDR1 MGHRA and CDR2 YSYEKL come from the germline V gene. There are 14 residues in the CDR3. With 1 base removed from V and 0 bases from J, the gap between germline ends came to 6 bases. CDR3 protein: CASSQGQMNTEAFF. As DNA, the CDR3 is TGCGCCAGCAGCCAAGGCCAGATGAACACTGAAGCTTTCTTT.

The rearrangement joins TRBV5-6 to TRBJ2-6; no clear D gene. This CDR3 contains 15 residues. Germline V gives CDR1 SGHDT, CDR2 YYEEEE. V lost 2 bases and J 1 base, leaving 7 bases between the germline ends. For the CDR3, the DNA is TGTGCCAGCAGCTTTGGGCTATCTGGGGCCAACGTCCTGACTTTC. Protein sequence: CASSFGLSGANVLTF.

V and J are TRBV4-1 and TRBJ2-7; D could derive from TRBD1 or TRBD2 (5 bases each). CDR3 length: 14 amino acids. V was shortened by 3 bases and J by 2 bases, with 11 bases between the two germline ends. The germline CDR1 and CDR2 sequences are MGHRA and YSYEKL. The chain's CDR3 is CASSHRWGTYEQYF. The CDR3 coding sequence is TGCGCCAGCAGCCATAGGTGGGGGACCTACGAGCAGTACTTC.

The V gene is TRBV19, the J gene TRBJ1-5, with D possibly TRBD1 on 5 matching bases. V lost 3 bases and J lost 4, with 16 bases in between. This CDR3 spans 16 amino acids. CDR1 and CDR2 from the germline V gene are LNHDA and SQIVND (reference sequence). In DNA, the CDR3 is TGTGCCAGTAGTATCGGTCCCCGACCAGGGAATCAGCCCCAGCATTTT. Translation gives CASSIGPRPGNQPQHF.

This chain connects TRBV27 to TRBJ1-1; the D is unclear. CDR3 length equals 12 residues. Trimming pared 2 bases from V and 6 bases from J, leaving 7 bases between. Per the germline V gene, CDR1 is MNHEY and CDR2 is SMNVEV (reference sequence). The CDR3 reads CASSLTGSEAFF. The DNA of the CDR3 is TGTGCCAGCAGTTTAACGGGTTCTGAAGCTTTCTTT.

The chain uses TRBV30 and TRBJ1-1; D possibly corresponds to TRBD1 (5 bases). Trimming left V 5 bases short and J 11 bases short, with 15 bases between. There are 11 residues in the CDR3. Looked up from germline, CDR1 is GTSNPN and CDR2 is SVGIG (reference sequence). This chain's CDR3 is CAWGGGIGAFF. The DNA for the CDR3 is TGTGCCTGGGGTGGGGGAATTGGGGCTTTCTTT.